The entry below describes one T cell receptor (beta chain). Its specificity is not known. The CDR3 length is 13 residues. V was pared by 5 bases and J by 5 bases, with 10 bases between. A linear amplification protocol produced the TCR libraries from 500 ng of total RNA. TCRdb re-derived calls from the reads in MiXCR, one entry per CDR3 protein. The repertoire includes about 180,000 distinct CDR3 sequences, around 74% of them detected once, and around 2% sits in the top ten. These data are taken from a study of healthy donors' naive CD4 and CD8 T cells. Findings and limits, study-wide: Naive CD4+ and CD8+ cells reportedly differed in usage of most V and J genes. Negatively charged CDR3s marked CD8+ lineage; positively charged CDR3s marked CD4+ lineage.

The clonotype originates from a pool of human donors in good health; the sample pools cells from several healthy donors. This sequence joins TRBV12-3 or TRBV12-4 and TRBJ2-1; the D gene could be TRBD1 or TRBD2 (5 bases each). The sample was naive CD4+ and CD8+ T cells sorted from blood, pooled from several donors. Here the CDR3 reads CASSLGTHNEQFF. The CDR3 bases are TGTGCCAGCAGTCTCGGGACCCACAATGAGCAGTTCTTC.